The T cell receptor beta chain described here comes from a study of neoadjuvant anti-PD-1 for oral cavity cancer. Time point denoted: after neoadjuvant nivolumab, at surgical resection. CDR1 is LNHDA, CDR2 SQIVND, per germline (reference sequence). The CDR3 contains 13 residues. V lost 10 bases and J lost 1; bases outside the gene matches: 3. The data were produced by immunoSEQ multiplex PCR, yet TCRdb's version contains in-frame clones alone and is incomplete. The sample shows about 10,000 clones, 61% of them seen only once. Sequencing was performed on PBMCs, taken after nivolumab (anti-PD-1) treatment. This chain links TRBV19 with TRBJ2-2; 7 bases line up with TRBD1. The sequence derives from a person between 40 and 80 years old with oral cavity squamous cell carcinoma. The CDR3 loop reads CAIGDRNTGELFF. The CDR3 DNA sequence: TGTGCCATTGGGGACAGGAACACCGGGGAGCTGTTTTTT. The whole variable domain, filled in from reference TRBV19 and TRBJ2-2, reads DGGITQSPKYLFRKEGQNVTLSCEQNLNHDAMYWYRQDPGQGLRLIYYSQIVNDFQKGDIAEGYSVSREKKESFPLTVTSAQKNPTAFYLCAIGDRNTGELFFGEGSRLTVL.